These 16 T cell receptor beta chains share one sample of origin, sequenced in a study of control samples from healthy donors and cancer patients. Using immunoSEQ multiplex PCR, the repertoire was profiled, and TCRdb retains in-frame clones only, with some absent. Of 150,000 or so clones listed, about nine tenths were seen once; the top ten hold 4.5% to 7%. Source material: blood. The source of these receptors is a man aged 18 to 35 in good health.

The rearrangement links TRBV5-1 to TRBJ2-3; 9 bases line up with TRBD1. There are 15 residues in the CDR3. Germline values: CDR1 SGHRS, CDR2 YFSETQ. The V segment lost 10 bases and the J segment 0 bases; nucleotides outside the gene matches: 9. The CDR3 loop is CAARDGTGSTDTQYF. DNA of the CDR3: TGCGCCGCCCGTGACGGGACAGGGAGCACAGATACGCAGTATTTT.

CDR3 bases: TGTGCCAGCAGTCCTACAGGGATGAGTTGGAGTAATGAGCAGTTCTTC. Its protein is CASSPTGMSWSNEQFF. The V gene is TRBV14, the J gene TRBJ2-1, with a possible D match to TRBD1 (6 bases). This CDR3 comprises 16 residues. V was clipped by 6 bases and J by 7 bases, with 22 bases between them. From germline, CDR1 is SGHDN and CDR2 FVKESK.

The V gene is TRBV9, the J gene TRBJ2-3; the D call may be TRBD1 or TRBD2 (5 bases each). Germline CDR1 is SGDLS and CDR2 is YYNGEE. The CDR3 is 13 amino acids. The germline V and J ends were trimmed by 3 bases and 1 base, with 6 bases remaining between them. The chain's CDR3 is CASSGDGTDTQYF. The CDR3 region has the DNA TGTGCCAGCAGCGGGGACGGCACAGATACGCAGTATTTT.

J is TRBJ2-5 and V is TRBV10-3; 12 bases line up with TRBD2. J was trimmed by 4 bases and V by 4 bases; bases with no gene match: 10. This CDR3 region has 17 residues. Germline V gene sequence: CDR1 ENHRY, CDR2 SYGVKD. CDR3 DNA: TGTGCCATCAGTGGAAGTCTAGCGGGGGGGCCCCCAGAGACCCAGTACTTC. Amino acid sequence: CAISGSLAGGPPETQYF.

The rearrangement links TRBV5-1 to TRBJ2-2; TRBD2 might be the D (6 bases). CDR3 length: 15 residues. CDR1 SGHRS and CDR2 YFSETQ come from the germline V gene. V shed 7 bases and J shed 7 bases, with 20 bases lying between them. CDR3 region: CASVRRGPEDGELFF. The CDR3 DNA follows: TGCGCCAGCGTAAGGAGGGGCCCAGAAGACGGGGAGCTGTTTTTT.

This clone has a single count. As DNA, the CDR3 is TGTGCCAGTAGTATACCCCACCGCGGACAGCGAACTATGGGCTACACCTTC. It specifies CASSIPHRGQRTMGYTF. The chain links TRBV19 to TRBJ1-2, with D perhaps TRBD1 (6 bases). The V gene lost 2 bases and the J gene lost 8 bases, with 24 bases spanning the gap. The CDR3 is 17 residues long. Germline V gene data show CDR1 as LNHDA and CDR2 as SQIVND (reference sequence).

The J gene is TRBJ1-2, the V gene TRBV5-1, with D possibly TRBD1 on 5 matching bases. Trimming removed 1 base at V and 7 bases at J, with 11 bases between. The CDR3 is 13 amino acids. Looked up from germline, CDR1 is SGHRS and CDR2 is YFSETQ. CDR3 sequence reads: CASSLQGRSGYTF. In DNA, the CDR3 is TGCGCCAGCAGCTTGCAGGGAAGGAGTGGCTACACCTTC.

CDR3 in DNA: TGTGCCAGCAGTGAACAGGGGCCAGATACGCAGTATTTT. As protein: CASSEQGPDTQYF. The genes are TRBV25-1 and TRBJ2-3; D possibly corresponds to TRBD1 (6 bases). Germline lookup yields CDR1 MGHDK and CDR2 SYGVNS. The CDR3 is 13 amino acids. The V gene lost 2 bases and the J gene lost 4 bases, with 7 bases spanning the gap.

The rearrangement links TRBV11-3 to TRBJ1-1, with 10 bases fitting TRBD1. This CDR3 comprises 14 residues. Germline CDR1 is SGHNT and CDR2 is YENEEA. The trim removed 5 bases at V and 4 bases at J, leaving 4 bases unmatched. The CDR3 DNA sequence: TGTGCCAGCAGCCCCGGGACAGGGGCCACTGAAGCTTTCTTT. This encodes CASSPGTGATEAFF.

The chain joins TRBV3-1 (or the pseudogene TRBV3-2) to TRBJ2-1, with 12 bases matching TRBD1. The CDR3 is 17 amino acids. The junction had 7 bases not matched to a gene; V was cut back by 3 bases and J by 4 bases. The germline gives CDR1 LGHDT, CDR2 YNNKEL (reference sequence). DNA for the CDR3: TGTGCCAGCAGCCATACCCCGGGACAGGGGGCTTACAATGAGCAGTTCTTC. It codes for CASSHTPGQGAYNEQFF.

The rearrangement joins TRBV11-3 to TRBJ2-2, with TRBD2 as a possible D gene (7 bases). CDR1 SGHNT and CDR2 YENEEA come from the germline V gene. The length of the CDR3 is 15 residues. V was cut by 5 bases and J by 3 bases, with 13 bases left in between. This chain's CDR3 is CASSHGGQDTGELFF. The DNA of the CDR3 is TGTGCCAGCAGCCACGGGGGGCAGGACACCGGGGAGCTGTTTTTT.

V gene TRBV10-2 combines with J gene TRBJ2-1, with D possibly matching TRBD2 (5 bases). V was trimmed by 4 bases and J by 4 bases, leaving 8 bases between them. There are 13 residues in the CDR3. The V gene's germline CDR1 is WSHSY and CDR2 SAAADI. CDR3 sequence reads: CASSADYYNEQFF. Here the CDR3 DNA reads TGCGCCAGCAGTGCAGACTATTACAATGAGCAGTTCTTC.

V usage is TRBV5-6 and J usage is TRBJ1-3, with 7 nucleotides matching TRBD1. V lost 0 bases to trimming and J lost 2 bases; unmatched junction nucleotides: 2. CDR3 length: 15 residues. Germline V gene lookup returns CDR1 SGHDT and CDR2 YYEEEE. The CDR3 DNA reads TGTGCCAGCAGCTTGGTCGACAGGGCTGGAAACACCATATATTTT. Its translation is CASSLVDRAGNTIYF.

Here the CDR3 DNA reads TGTGCCAGCAGCTTAGGGGTAGCGGGGGGCTACAATGAGCAGTTCTTC. Translated: CASSLGVAGGYNEQFF. This sequence joins TRBV5-4 and TRBJ2-1, with 10 bases identical to TRBD2. This CDR3 comprises 16 residues. Germline loops: CDR1 SGHNT, CDR2 YYREEE (reference sequence). The V and J ends lost 2 bases and 3 bases, in that order; junction bases with no gene match: 5.

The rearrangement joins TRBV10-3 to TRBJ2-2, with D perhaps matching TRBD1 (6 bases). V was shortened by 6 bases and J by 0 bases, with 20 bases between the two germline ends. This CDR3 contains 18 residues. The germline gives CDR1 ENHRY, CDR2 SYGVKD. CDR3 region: CAISGETRRGPNTGELFF. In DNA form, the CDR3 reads TGTGCCATCAGCGGAGAAACTCGCAGGGGACCGAACACCGGGGAGCTGTTTTTT.

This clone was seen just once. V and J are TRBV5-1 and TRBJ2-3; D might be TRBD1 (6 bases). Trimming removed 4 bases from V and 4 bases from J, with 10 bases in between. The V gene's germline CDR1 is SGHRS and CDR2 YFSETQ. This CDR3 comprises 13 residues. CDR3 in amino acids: CASSAQGSDTQYF. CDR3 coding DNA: TGCGCCAGCAGCGCTCAGGGGTCAGATACGCAGTATTTT.